A selection of T cell receptor beta chains follows, all from one sample in a study of T cell repertoires in ileal Crohn's disease. TCRdb's table, derived via immunoSEQ multiplex PCR, lists solely in-frame clones and lacks some. This sample has over 10,000 clones; 78% occur once, and the top ten carry about 4.4%. Specimen: ileal tissue. All receptors derive from an adult with Crohn's disease. The CDR3 runs from the conserved cysteine through the conserved F or W. A D gene is named only where the DNA matches it firmly. Size values are once, few and many counts, or a class for expanded clones, and some rows have none.

TRBJ2-5 NA TRBD2 TRBV7-9 CASSLATSGRGGETQYF TGTGCCAGCAGCTTAGCGACTAGCGGGAGGGGCGGAGAGACCCAGTACTTC
TRBJ2-1 few NA TRBV25-1 CASSESFFEQFF TGTGCCAGCAGTGAATCTTTTTTCGAGCAGTTCTTC
TRBJ2-1 NA NA TRBV7-6 CASSSDIRDPFMYEQFF TGTGCCAGCAGCTCAGACATCCGGGATCCTTTCATGTATGAGCAGTTCTTC
TRBJ1-1 NA TRBD1 TRBV7-2 CASSLGTGVNTEAFF TGTGCCAGCAGCTTAGGTACAGGGGTGAACACTGAAGCTTTCTTT
TRBJ2-2 NA TRBD1 TRBV29-1 CSVHSDRGTGELFF TGCAGCGTCCACAGTGACAGGGGAACCGGGGAGCTGTTTTTT
TRBJ1-1 NA NA TRBV27 CASSTTWGEAEAFF TGTGCCAGCAGTACCACGTGGGGGGAGGCTGAAGCTTTCTTT
TRBJ1-6 NA TRBD1 TRBV2 CASSATGAASPLHF TGTGCCAGCAGTGCCACAGGGGCCGCTTCACCCCTCCACTTT
TRBJ2-2 NA NA TRBV5-4 CASSLDRRTGELFF TGTGCCAGCAGCTTGGACAGAAGGACCGGGGAGCTGTTTTTT
TRBJ2-7 few TRBD2 TRBV6-5 CASSQGSGGASEQYF TGTGCCAGCAGTCAAGGTAGCGGGGGAGCGAGCGAGCAGTACTTC
TRBJ2-7 NA TRBD1 TRBV29-1 CSVSPGGSSYEQYF TGCAGCGTTTCCCCAGGGGGCTCCTCCTACGAGCAGTACTTC
TRBJ2-5 NA NA TRBV5-4 CASSRVGNQETQYF TGTGCCAGCAGCCGTGTCGGTAACCAAGAGACCCAGTACTTC
TRBJ1-2 NA TRBD1 TRBV2 CASSDGDRGYGYTF TGTGCCAGCAGTGATGGGGACAGGGGATATGGCTACACCTTC
TRBJ2-7 NA NA TRBV7-9 CASSLRGDGSWGEQYF TGTGCCAGCAGCTTAAGGGGTGACGGGAGTTGGGGCGAGCAGTACTTC
TRBJ1-5 NA TRBD1 TRBV6-6 CASTKWGQGVVQPQHF TGTGCCAGCACCAAGTGGGGACAGGGGGTAGTTCAGCCCCAGCATTTT
TRBJ1-2 NA NA TRBV6-5 CASSSGVYGYTF TGTGCCAGCAGTTCAGGGGTCTATGGCTACACCTTC
TRBJ2-2 NA NA TRBV2 CASSEGGDFLNTGELFF TGTGCCAGCAGTGAAGGAGGGGACTTCCTGAACACCGGGGAGCTGTTTTTT
TRBJ2-1 NA NA TRBV23-1 CASSQSSGNEQFF TGCGCCAGCAGTCAATCCTCAGGGAATGAGCAGTTCTTC
TRBJ1-4 NA NA TRBV9 CASSPEGRGHEKLFF TGTGCCAGCAGCCCAGAAGGCAGGGGTCATGAAAAACTGTTTTTT
TRBJ2-2 once TRBD1 TRBV6-4 CASSLGQGTGELFF TGTGCCAGCAGCCTAGGACAGGGGACCGGGGAGCTGTTTTTT
TRBJ1-4 NA TRBD1 TRBV18 CASSPFGTVGEKLFF TGTGCCAGCTCACCCTTCGGGACAGTTGGGGAAAAACTGTTTTTT
TRBJ1-1 NA TRBD1 TRBV27 CASSLWTGTEAFF TGTGCCAGCAGTTTATGGACAGGGACTGAAGCTTTCTTT
TRBJ2-7 NA NA TRBV11-2 CASSLEQLSYEQYF TGTGCCAGCAGCTTAGAACAGCTCTCCTACGAGCAGTACTTC
TRBJ2-1 NA NA TRBV2 CASMTFNEQFF TGTGCCAGCATGACATTTAATGAGCAGTTCTTC
TRBJ2-1 NA NA TRBV19 CASSPPGEVNEQFF TGTGCCAGTAGTCCCCCCGGGGAGGTGAATGAGCAGTTCTTC
TRBJ1-2 NA NA TRBV6-1 CASNRLNYGYTF TGTGCCAGCAACCGGTTAAACTATGGCTACACCTTC
TRBJ1-2 large TRBD1 TRBV2 CASSDLGTGGGGAYGYTF TGTGCCAGCAGTGATCTTGGGACAGGGGGCGGTGGGGCCTATGGCTACACCTTC
TRBJ1-5 NA NA TRBV5-1 CASSLDSYSNQPQHF TGCGCCAGCAGCTTGGACAGCTATAGCAATCAGCCCCAGCATTTT
TRBJ1-5 NA TRBD1 TRBV18 CASSPRGQGSEPQHF TGTGCCAGCTCACCAAGGGGACAGGGTAGTGAGCCCCAGCATTTT
TRBJ2-3 few NA TRBV7-7 CASSLGSGTDTQYF TGTGCCAGCAGCTTAGGTAGCGGCACAGATACGCAGTATTTT
TRBJ2-1 NA TRBD1 TRBV5-6 CASSSTRDRVTNEQFF TGTGCCAGCAGCTCAACCCGGGACAGGGTTACCAATGAGCAGTTCTTC
TRBJ2-1 few NA TRBV7-2 CASSLSGMDEQFF TGTGCCAGCAGCTTATCGGGTATGGATGAGCAGTTCTTC
TRBJ1-5 NA TRBD1 TRBV6-1 CASSADRGGNQPQHF TGTGCCAGCAGTGCGGACAGGGGAGGCAATCAGCCCCAGCATTTT
TRBJ2-5 NA TRBD2 TRBV5-1 CASSPGPETSLETQYF TGCGCCAGCAGCCCCGGTCCTGAGACTAGCCTAGAGACCCAGTACTTC
TRBJ1-1 NA NA TRBV19 CASSFGAMNTEAFF TGTGCCAGTAGTTTTGGGGCTATGAACACTGAAGCTTTCTTT
TRBJ2-5 NA TRBD2 TRBV29-1 CSVALAGVNQYF TGCAGCGTTGCGCTAGCGGGGGTGAACCAGTACTTC
TRBJ2-7 NA TRBD1 TRBV6-5 CASSPTGTGTEQYF TGTGCCAGCAGCCCGACCGGGACAGGGACCGAGCAGTACTTC
TRBJ1-1 medium-sized NA TRBV7-6 CASSLAIGTLPMNTEAFF TGTGCCAGCAGCTTAGCTATAGGGACTCTCCCTATGAACACTGAAGCTTTCTTT
TRBJ1-2 NA TRBD1 TRBV6-1 CASTPGTGGSNGYTF TGTGCCAGCACCCCTGGGACAGGGGGTTCAAATGGCTACACCTTC
TRBJ2-7 NA TRBD2 TRBV4-2 CASSQAGGGQDEQYF TGTGCCAGCAGCCAAGCAGGCGGGGGGCAGGACGAGCAGTACTTC
TRBJ1-5 NA TRBD1 TRBV6-5 CASSRDRAGNQPQHF TGTGCCAGCAGCCGGGACAGGGCGGGCAATCAGCCCCAGCATTTT
TRBJ1-6 NA NA TRBV15 CATSRPPFSSYNSPLHF TGTGCCACCAGCAGACCACCGTTTAGCTCCTATAATTCACCCCTCCACTTT
TRBJ1-4 NA NA TRBV5-1 CASSLDRAEKLFF TGCGCCAGCAGCTTGGACAGGGCTGAAAAACTGTTTTTT
TRBJ1-1 few TRBD1 TRBV6-6 CASSYSKPTGDTEAFF TGTGCCAGCAGTTACTCGAAGCCTACAGGGGACACTGAAGCTTTCTTT
TRBJ2-3 NA TRBD1 TRBV10-3 CAFSPSGGDTQYF TGTGCCTTTTCTCCTTCAGGGGGTGATACGCAGTATTTT
TRBJ2-2 NA TRBD1 TRBV2 CASAGGTGPTGELFF TGTGCCAGCGCAGGAGGGACAGGGCCCACCGGGGAGCTGTTTTTT
TRBJ2-3 NA TRBD2 TRBV2 CASLGGLATDTQYF TGTGCCAGCTTGGGGGGACTAGCAACAGATACGCAGTATTTT
TRBJ2-1 NA TRBD2 TRBV6-1 CASSEAPGGGADEQFF TGTGCCAGCAGTGAAGCGCCTGGCGGGGGGGCCGATGAGCAGTTCTTC
TRBJ2-7 NA TRBD2 TRBV27 CASSLFVSGSTSYEQYF TGTGCCAGCAGTTTATTCGTTAGCGGGAGTACCTCCTACGAGCAGTACTTC
TRBJ1-1 NA NA TRBV7-9 CASSLGGGTMNTEAFF TGTGCCAGCAGCTTAGGGGGGGGAACCATGAACACTGAAGCTTTCTTT